This T cell receptor (beta chain) was recovered during a study of technical replicates of blood from a handful of donors. V lost 2 bases and J 6 bases, leaving 15 bases between the germline ends. CDR1 SQVTM and CDR2 ANQGSEA come from the germline V gene. This CDR3 spans 14 amino acids. Profiled with immunoSEQ multiplex PCR; TCRdb holds only in-frame clones, not every one. The repertoire holds about 78,000 clones, with roughly 94% as singletons. This receptor was identified in a human donor in good health. The sequencing sample was made of T cells isolated from PBMCs. The V gene is TRBV29-1, the J gene TRBJ2-3; D is possibly TRBD2 (5 bases). In DNA, the CDR3 is TGCAGCGTTGAACGAGGGCCTTCGGGGGATACGCAGTATTTT. Protein sequence: CSVERGPSGDTQYF.